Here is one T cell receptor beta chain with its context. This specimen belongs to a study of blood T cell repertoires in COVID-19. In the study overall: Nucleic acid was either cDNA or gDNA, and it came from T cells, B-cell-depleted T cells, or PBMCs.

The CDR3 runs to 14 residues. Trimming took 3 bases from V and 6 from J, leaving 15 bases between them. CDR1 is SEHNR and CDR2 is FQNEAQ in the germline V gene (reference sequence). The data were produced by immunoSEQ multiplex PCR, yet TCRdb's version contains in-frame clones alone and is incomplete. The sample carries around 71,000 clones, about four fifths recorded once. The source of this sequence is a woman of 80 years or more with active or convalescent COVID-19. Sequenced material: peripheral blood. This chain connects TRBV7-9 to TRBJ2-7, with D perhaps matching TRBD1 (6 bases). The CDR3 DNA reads TGTGCCAGCAGCTTGTCCTTACAGGGCGGCGAGCAGTACTTC. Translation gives CASSLSLQGGEQYF.